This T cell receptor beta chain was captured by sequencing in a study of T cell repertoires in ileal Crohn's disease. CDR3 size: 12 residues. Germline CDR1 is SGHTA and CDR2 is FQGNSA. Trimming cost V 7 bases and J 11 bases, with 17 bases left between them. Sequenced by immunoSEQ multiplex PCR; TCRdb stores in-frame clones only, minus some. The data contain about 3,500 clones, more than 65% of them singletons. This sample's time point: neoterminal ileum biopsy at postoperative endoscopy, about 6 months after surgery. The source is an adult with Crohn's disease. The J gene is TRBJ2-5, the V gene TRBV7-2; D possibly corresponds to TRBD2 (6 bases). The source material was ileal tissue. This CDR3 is CASIWGGAGQYF. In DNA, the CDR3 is TGTGCCAGCATCTGGGGTGGGGCGGGACAGTACTTC.